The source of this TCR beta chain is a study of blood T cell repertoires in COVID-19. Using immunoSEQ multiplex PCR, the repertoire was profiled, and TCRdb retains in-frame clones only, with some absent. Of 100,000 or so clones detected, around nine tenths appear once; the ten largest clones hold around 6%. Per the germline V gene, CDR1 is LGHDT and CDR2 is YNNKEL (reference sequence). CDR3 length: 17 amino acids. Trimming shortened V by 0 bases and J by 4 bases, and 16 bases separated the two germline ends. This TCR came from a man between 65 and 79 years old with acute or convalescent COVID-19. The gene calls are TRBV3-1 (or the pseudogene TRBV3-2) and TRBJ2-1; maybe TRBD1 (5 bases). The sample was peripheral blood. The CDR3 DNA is TGTGCCAGCAGCCAAGAGCGGAAGACAGCTTGTTACAATGAGCAGTTCTTC. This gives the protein CASSQERKTACYNEQFF.